Listed below are T cell receptor beta chains from one sample, sequenced in a study of cytomegalovirus exposure and HLA in healthy donors. Profiled with immunoSEQ multiplex PCR; TCRdb holds only in-frame clones, not every one. The sample includes 110,000 to 150,000 clones, about four fifths seen only once; the top ten take roughly 4%. Material: PBMCs. All receptors derive from a man aged 40-55 years in good health and CMV-seropositive. The CDR3 runs from the conserved cysteine through the conserved F or W. The order of the fields is J gene, V gene, CDR3 protein.

j_call: TRBJ2-7
v_call: TRBV10-1
cdr3_aa: CASSAIQGSSYEQYF

j_call: TRBJ1-5
v_call: TRBV19
cdr3_aa: CASSMTGNQPQHF

j_call: TRBJ2-1
v_call: TRBV5-4
cdr3_aa: CASSRVGGGFTYNEQFF

j_call: TRBJ2-7
v_call: TRBV30
cdr3_aa: CAWSGGTSGFSYEQYF

j_call: TRBJ1-2
v_call: TRBV9
cdr3_aa: CASSNTGQDNGYTF

j_call: TRBJ2-5
v_call: TRBV30
cdr3_aa: CAWSPGAGETQYF

j_call: TRBJ2-5
v_call: TRBV15
cdr3_aa: CATSRASGGWETQYF

j_call: TRBJ2-5
v_call: TRBV5-6
cdr3_aa: CASTLGGQETQYF

j_call: TRBJ2-7
v_call: TRBV10-3
cdr3_aa: CASRRDYSYEQYF

j_call: TRBJ1-1
v_call: TRBV5-6
cdr3_aa: CASSQQLNTEAFF

j_call: TRBJ2-6
v_call: TRBV2
cdr3_aa: CASSDGAGANVLTF

j_call: TRBJ1-4
v_call: TRBV14
cdr3_aa: CASSQDDRVGEKLFF

j_call: TRBJ1-5
v_call: TRBV5-1
cdr3_aa: CASSWTGDDQPQHF

j_call: TRBJ1-1
v_call: TRBV11-2
cdr3_aa: CASSLGGGNTEAFF

j_call: TRBJ1-5
v_call: TRBV4-1
cdr3_aa: CASSPGDRDGQPQHF

j_call: TRBJ1-1
v_call: TRBV7-9
cdr3_aa: CSSSLARTEAFF

j_call: TRBJ1-1
v_call: TRBV9
cdr3_aa: CASSVTTGVLNTEAFF

j_call: TRBJ2-1
v_call: TRBV27
cdr3_aa: CASSLSVGGPYNEQFF

j_call: TRBJ2-7
v_call: TRBV11-1
cdr3_aa: CASSRHRDSSYEQYF

j_call: TRBJ1-1
v_call: TRBV19
cdr3_aa: CASSSPGQGDTEAFF

j_call: TRBJ1-2
v_call: TRBV30
cdr3_aa: CAWSATGTGSGYTF

j_call: TRBJ2-3
v_call: TRBV5-6
cdr3_aa: CASSLTWQSFSTDTQYF

j_call: TRBJ2-2
v_call: TRBV5-4
cdr3_aa: CASSLGGGQVGNTGELFF

j_call: TRBJ1-1
v_call: TRBV29-1
cdr3_aa: CSVVSFGTDEAFF

j_call: TRBJ1-1
v_call: TRBV19
cdr3_aa: CASSMSGNTEAFF

j_call: TRBJ1-2
v_call: TRBV6-5
cdr3_aa: CASGINNYGYTF

j_call: TRBJ1-6
v_call: TRBV6-5
cdr3_aa: CASRMGQSESPLHF

j_call: TRBJ2-7
v_call: TRBV5-4
cdr3_aa: CASSFITGRYEQYF

j_call: TRBJ1-1
v_call: TRBV7-9
cdr3_aa: CSSSLLGGAEAFF

j_call: TRBJ2-3
v_call: TRBV7-6
cdr3_aa: CASSLGPLRTDTQYF

j_call: TRBJ2-2
v_call: TRBV27
cdr3_aa: CASSFMRERDRELFF

j_call: TRBJ2-4
v_call: TRBV13
cdr3_aa: CASSLGAGDIQYF

j_call: TRBJ2-5
v_call: TRBV6-1
cdr3_aa: CASSEGLASETQYF

j_call: TRBJ1-1
v_call: TRBV2
cdr3_aa: CASRPGRQGNTEAFF

j_call: TRBJ1-1
v_call: TRBV7-8
cdr3_aa: CASSLNPGTEAFF

j_call: TRBJ2-1
v_call: TRBV2
cdr3_aa: CASSVWAGASYNEQFF

j_call: TRBJ2-6
v_call: TRBV19
cdr3_aa: CASSVRFTGANVLTF

j_call: TRBJ1-1
v_call: TRBV6-1
cdr3_aa: CAIASGGANTEAFF

j_call: TRBJ1-2
v_call: TRBV5-1
cdr3_aa: CASSRGEHNYGYTF

j_call: TRBJ2-3
v_call: TRBV10-3
cdr3_aa: CAITKGLSTDTQYF

j_call: TRBJ1-2
v_call: TRBV19
cdr3_aa: CASMTGTYGYTF

j_call: TRBJ1-1
v_call: TRBV7-3
cdr3_aa: CASSQTGGRGTEAFF

j_call: TRBJ1-5
v_call: TRBV6-1
cdr3_aa: CASSESGGTGVNQPQHF

j_call: TRBJ1-4
v_call: TRBV5-1
cdr3_aa: CASSLGGGKLFF

j_call: TRBJ2-1
v_call: TRBV7-9
cdr3_aa: CASSLAEGLGRGEQFF

j_call: TRBJ1-1
v_call: TRBV18
cdr3_aa: CASSPRWDRLNTEAFF

j_call: TRBJ2-3
v_call: TRBV27
cdr3_aa: CASSLGTVRTDTQYF

j_call: TRBJ2-3
v_call: TRBV6-4
cdr3_aa: CASSDSSGGADTQYF

j_call: TRBJ1-1
v_call: TRBV29-1
cdr3_aa: CSAGQNTEAFF

j_call: TRBJ1-1
v_call: TRBV4-1
cdr3_aa: CASSQDPPIGQGTEAFF

j_call: TRBJ1-2
v_call: TRBV2
cdr3_aa: CASSPGANRGYTF

j_call: TRBJ2-3
v_call: TRBV9
cdr3_aa: CASSVWASPVTDTQYF